Presented here are 7 T cell receptor beta chains from one specimen sequenced in a study of Graves' ophthalmopathy and Graves' hyperthyroidism. TCR beta CDR3 regions were amplified from RNA transcripts. HTBI primers were employed in first-round RT-PCR, then a second-round multiplex PCR followed. A single record per CDR3 protein comes from TCRdb applying MiXCR to the multiplex PCR reads. Of under 800,000 distinct CDR3 sequences listed, 22% were seen once; the top ten hold around 7%. Sequencing was done on a sample of peripheral blood. The source of these receptors is a woman in her late teens or twenties with stable Graves' hyperthyroidism. Some clones in this sample may be carry-over from other donors' samples.

This clonotype was observed many times. V and J are TRBV6-5 and TRBJ1-6; a possible D gene is TRBD1 (6 bases). Germline V gene sequence: CDR1 MNHEY, CDR2 SVGAGI. V was pared by 4 bases and J by 9 bases, with 13 bases between. This CDR3 contains 14 residues. DNA of the CDR3: TGTGCCAGCAGTTCACAGGGTTCGAGTTCACCCCTCCACTTT. Residues: CASSSQGSSSPLHF.

The rearrangement uses TRBV18 and TRBJ2-3; tentative D call: TRBD1 (5 bases). The CDR3 contains 12 residues. From germline, CDR1 is KGHSH and CDR2 LQKENI. Trimming removed 3 bases at V and 6 bases at J, with 7 bases between. The CDR3 spells CASSPNRDTQYF. Here the CDR3 DNA reads TGTGCCAGCTCACCTAACAGGGATACGCAGTATTTT.

This clonotype was counted many times. The chain joins TRBV30 to TRBJ1-1, with a possible D match to TRBD1 (5 bases). Trimming cost V 2 bases and J 1 base, with 8 bases left between them. Germline V CDR1 and CDR2: GTSNPN, SVGIG (reference sequence). The CDR3 has 13 residues. CDR3 sequence reads: CAWSHGGNTEAFF. CDR3 nucleotide sequence: TGTGCCTGGAGTCACGGGGGGAACACTGAAGCTTTCTTT. The entire variable domain, with the rest obtained from reference TRBV30 and TRBJ1-1, is as follows: SQTIHQWPATLVQPVGSPLSLECTVEGTSNPNLYWYRQAAGRGLQLLFYSVGIGQISSEVPQNLSASRPQDRQFILSSKKLLLSDSGFYLCAWSHGGNTEAFFGQGTRLTVV.

This clonotype was picked up a small number of times. J is TRBJ2-5 and V is TRBV2; 7 positions match TRBD2. Germline CDR1 SNHLY, CDR2 FYNNEI. V was pared by 7 bases and J by 4 bases, with 12 bases of the junction left unmatched. The CDR3 spans 15 residues. CDR3 sequence reads: CASNVELARGETQYF. CDR3 nucleotide sequence: TGTGCCAGCAACGTCGAACTAGCGCGGGGAGAGACCCAGTACTTC.

In its sample, this clonotype was seen a few times. One end of the junction is discordant with germline, which a read error may explain. The chain links TRBV11-2 to TRBJ2-4, with D perhaps assigned TRBD1 or TRBD2 (6 bases each). This CDR3 is 16 amino acids long. Germline V gene data show CDR1 as SGHAT and CDR2 as FQNNGV. The CDR3 nucleotides are TGTGCCAGCAGCTCTACCCCGGGGGCCGGCAAAAACATTAAGTACTTC. It encodes CASSSTPGAGKNIKYF.

The chain employs TRBV6-1 and TRBJ1-3, with no clear D. This CDR3 region has 11 residues. Germline lookup yields CDR1 MNHNS and CDR2 SASEGT. V lost 1 base to trimming and J lost 9 bases, with 4 bases between them. The CDR3 DNA sequence: TGTGCCAGCAGTGAAGGAGGCACCATATATTTT. It translates to CASSEGGTIYF.

In its sample, this clonotype was seen many times. The rearrangement links TRBV12-3 or TRBV12-4 to TRBJ1-2; the D is unclear. The V end lost 4 bases, the J end lost 0 bases, and 9 bases lay between the germline ends. CDR3 length: 14 amino acids. CDR3 DNA: TGTGCCAGCAGTTCTAGGTGGACTAACTATGGCTACACCTTC. Amino acids: CASSSRWTNYGYTF.